The 30 T cell receptor beta chains in this list originate from one sample, sequenced in a study of PD-L1 blockade in urothelial cancer. Clones were read by immunoSEQ multiplex PCR, and TCRdb kept only the in-frame ones, dropping some. The sample includes about 29,000 clones, around 87% seen only once; the top ten take about 1.7%. The starting material was PBMCs, obtained around atezolizumab (anti-PD-L1) treatment. Receptors were obtained from a man aged 50 or older with urothelial cancer.

This chain connects TRBV9 to TRBJ2-7, with 12 bases identical to TRBD1. V lost 4 bases to trimming and J lost 5 bases; unmatched junction nucleotides: 4. The CDR3 has 14 amino acids. Per the germline V gene, CDR1 is SGDLS and CDR2 is YYNGEE. DNA of the CDR3: TGTGCCAGCAGCCCGGGACAGGGGGCCGACGAGCAGTACTTC. It specifies CASSPGQGADEQYF.

The genes are TRBV7-3 and TRBJ2-3; TRBD2 aligns across 8 bases. The CDR3 is 16 amino acids. J gave up 1 base and V 5 bases, and 8 bases lay outside the gene matches. Germline lookup yields CDR1 SGHTA and CDR2 FQGTGA. The CDR3 nucleotides are TGTGCCAGCAGCCCAAGAGCAGCGGGAGGCACAGATACGCAGTATTTT. This codes for CASSPRAAGGTDTQYF.

The V gene is TRBV7-2, the J gene TRBJ2-1; 13 nucleotides agree with TRBD2. Germline trimming cut 5 bases from V and 10 bases from J; bases unmatched to any gene: 11. The CDR3 consists of 16 residues. Germline loops: CDR1 SGHTA, CDR2 FQGNSA. CDR3 sequence reads: CASSPPGLAGATEQFF. CDR3 nucleotides: TGTGCCAGCAGCCCCCCAGGACTAGCGGGAGCCACGGAGCAGTTCTTC. Filled out from reference TRBV7-2 and TRBJ2-1, the complete variable domain reads GAGVSQSPSNKVTEKGKDVELRCDPISGHTALYWYRQSLGQGLEFLIYFQGNSAPDKSGLPSDRFSAERTGGSVSTLTIQRTQQEDSAVYLCASSPPGLAGATEQFFGPGTRLTVL.

This sequence joins TRBV29-1 and TRBJ1-1, with D possibly being TRBD1 (6 bases). V gave up 6 bases and J gave up 1 base, with 12 bases separating them. The CDR3 is made up of 13 amino acids. Germline lookup yields CDR1 SQVTM and CDR2 ANQGSEA. The CDR3 sequence is CSVRTGSNTEAFF. The DNA of the CDR3 is TGCAGCGTCCGAACAGGGTCGAACACTGAAGCTTTCTTT. The full variable domain, rest sourced from reference TRBV29-1 and TRBJ1-1, is SAVISQKPSRDICQRGTSLTIQCQVDSQVTMMFWYRQQPGQSLTLIATANQGSEATYESGFVIDKFPISRPNLTFSTLTVSNMSPEDSSIYLCSVRTGSNTEAFFGQGTRLTVV.

The CDR3 coding sequence is TGTGCCAGCTCTCCGGGACAGAGCATCGAAGCTTTCTTT. Translating gives CASSPGQSIEAFF. This chain connects TRBV18 to TRBJ1-1; 7 nucleotides match TRBD1. The germline V gene has CDR1 KGHSH and CDR2 LQKENI. Trimming took 6 bases from V and 8 from J; bases not matched to a gene: 9. CDR3 length equals 13 residues.

The chain employs TRBV7-9 and TRBJ1-1; 8 nucleotides match TRBD1. V trimming: 5 bases; J trimming: 1 base; junction bases outside the gene matches: 6. The V gene's germline CDR1 is SEHNR and CDR2 FQNEAQ (reference sequence). The CDR3 runs 15 residues. CDR3 residues: CASSPPTGENTEAFF. The DNA of the CDR3 is TGTGCCAGCAGCCCCCCGACAGGGGAGAACACTGAAGCTTTCTTT. The full variable domain, with the rest looked up from reference TRBV7-9 and TRBJ1-1, is DTGVSQNPRHKITKRGQNVTFRCDPISEHNRLYWYRQTLGQGPEFLTYFQNEAQLEKSRLLSDRFSAERPKGSFSTLEIQRTEQGDSAMYLCASSPPTGENTEAFFGQGTRLTVV.

The rearrangement joins TRBV9 to TRBJ2-1; 9 nucleotides agree with TRBD2. J lost 13 bases, V lost 0 bases, and 8 bases had no gene match. Germline values: CDR1 SGDLS, CDR2 YYNGEE. CDR3 length: 14 amino acids. The CDR3 here is CASSVEGLAGIQFF. For the CDR3, the DNA is TGTGCCAGCAGCGTAGAAGGTCTAGCGGGGATTCAGTTCTTC.

The CDR3 region is CARSKEVRIQYF. The CDR3 DNA follows: TGTGCCAGAAGTAAAGAGGTCCGCATTCAGTACTTC. The chain combines TRBV5-3 with TRBJ2-4; D not certain. TRBV5-3 is an open reading frame, and its role is uncertain. The CDR3 loop spans 12 amino acids. The V gene lost 5 bases and the J gene lost 9 bases, with 12 bases spanning the gap.

This chain joins TRBV5-1 and TRBJ2-2, with D perhaps TRBD1 (5 bases). This CDR3 is built from 12 residues. Trimming removed 7 bases at V and 5 bases at J, with 9 bases between. The germline CDR1 and CDR2 sequences are SGHRS and YFSETQ. The DNA for the CDR3 is TGCGCCAGCGGGAAGGGGACCGGGGAGCTGTTTTTT. It codes for CASGKGTGELFF.

V and J are TRBV6-5 and TRBJ2-6; D is undetermined. The CDR3 loop spans 15 amino acids. V was trimmed by 4 bases and J by 0 bases, leaving 7 bases between them. The germline gives CDR1 MNHEY, CDR2 SVGAGI. CDR3 coding DNA: TGTGCCAGCAGTTCCCCTAGCTCTGGGGCCAACGTCCTGACTTTC. Its protein product is CASSSPSSGANVLTF.

The CDR3 DNA reads TGTGCCAGCAGTTTATCCCGGGGGACTGAAGCTTTCTTT. Translating gives CASSLSRGTEAFF. This chain joins TRBV7-3 and TRBJ1-1; tentative D call: TRBD1 (5 bases). V lost 6 bases to trimming and J lost 5 bases, with 13 bases between them. This CDR3 is 13 amino acids long. Germline values: CDR1 SGHTA, CDR2 FQGTGA.

This sequence joins TRBV19 and TRBJ2-7; 8 bases align to TRBD1. With 5 bases clipped from V and 1 base from J, the junction kept 10 bases outside the gene matches. The CDR3 is 16 residues long. The germline gives CDR1 LNHDA, CDR2 SQIVND (reference sequence). The CDR3: CASSVNSGTGSYEQYF. The DNA of the CDR3 is TGTGCCAGTAGTGTAAACTCCGGGACAGGTTCCTACGAGCAGTACTTC. Using reference TRBV19 and TRBJ2-7 for the parts outside the CDR3, the full variable domain is DGGITQSPKYLFRKEGQNVTLSCEQNLNHDAMYWYRQDPGQGLRLIYYSQIVNDFQKGDIAEGYSVSREKKESFPLTVTSAQKNPTAFYLCASSVNSGTGSYEQYFGPGTRLTVT.

This chain joins TRBV2 and TRBJ2-1; 12 nucleotides agree with TRBD2. The CDR3 extends over 14 amino acids. CDR1 and CDR2 from the germline V gene are SNHLY and FYNNEI. The junction had 6 bases not matched to a gene; V was cut back by 10 bases and J by 5 bases. CDR3 DNA: TGTGCCAACCCTAGCGGGAGGGCCCACAATGAGCAGTTCTTC. Its translation: CANPSGRAHNEQFF.

The CDR3 sequence is CASSVGEIEQFF. In DNA form, the CDR3 reads TGTGCCAGCAGCGTAGGTGAGATTGAGCAGTTCTTC. The genes are TRBV9 and TRBJ2-1; the D is unclear. This CDR3 has 12 amino acids. Looked up from germline, CDR1 is SGDLS and CDR2 is YYNGEE. V dropped 0 bases and J dropped 9 bases, with 7 bases sitting between them.

This clone was recorded once. This rearrangement joins TRBV29-1 to TRBJ1-4, with D possibly matching TRBD1 (6 bases). The CDR3 is 14 amino acids. Germline CDR1 reads SQVTM; CDR2 reads ANQGSEA. The ends were cut back, 0 bases at V and 5 bases at J, with 10 bases in the middle. The CDR3 nucleotides are TGCAGCGTTGAAGATGGAACAGGGAATGAAAAACTGTTTTTT. It encodes CSVEDGTGNEKLFF.

The genes are TRBV27 and TRBJ2-2; maybe TRBD1 (6 bases). The CDR3 sequence is 15 residues long. V was cut by 6 bases and J by 1 base, with 12 bases left in between. Germline V gives CDR1 MNHEY, CDR2 SMNVEV (reference sequence). CDR3 bases: TGTGCCAGCAGCCACACAGGGTGGAACACCGGGGAGCTGTTTTTT. Translated: CASSHTGWNTGELFF.

The J gene is TRBJ1-1, the V gene TRBV14; TRBD1 aligns across 7 bases. This CDR3 contains 16 residues. Looked up from germline, CDR1 is SGHDN and CDR2 is FVKESK. The V segment lost 0 bases and the J segment 5 bases; nucleotides outside the gene matches: 9. The CDR3: CASSQEGQVEGTEAFF. The CDR3 nucleotides read TGTGCCAGCAGCCAAGAAGGACAGGTCGAAGGTACTGAAGCTTTCTTT.

The V and J genes are TRBV27 and TRBJ2-3, with TRBD2 identical over 8 bases. V dropped 7 bases and J dropped 0; count of bases not matched to a gene: 12. CDR3 length equals 17 residues. The germline CDR1 and CDR2 sequences are MNHEY and SMNVEV (reference sequence). The CDR3 bases are TGTGCCAGCAAAAGAGCGGGAGCGCGTCGAAGCACAGATACGCAGTATTTT. Residues: CASKRAGARRSTDTQYF.

In the case of this clone: An end of the junction differs from the germline gene, which may be a read error. V gene TRBV2 combines with J gene TRBJ2-1; 10 nucleotides match TRBD2. Germline V lookup: CDR1 SNHLY, CDR2 FYNNEI. The CDR3 spans 14 residues. The CDR3 bases are TGTGCCAGCAGGGAAGCGGGAGGGTTTAATGAGCAGTTCTTC. It yields the protein CASREAGGFNEQFF.

The CDR3 is CAAGVRSYEQYF. The CDR3 nucleotides are TGTGCCGCAGGGGTGAGGTCCTACGAGCAGTACTTC. The rearrangement uses TRBV27 and TRBJ2-7, with a weak D call TRBD1 (6 bases). Germline V gene sequence: CDR1 MNHEY, CDR2 SMNVEV (reference sequence). This CDR3 spans 12 amino acids. The V end was cut by 11 bases, the J end by 1 base, with 12 bases between.

The genes are TRBV27 and TRBJ2-7; 9 nucleotides align to TRBD2. The CDR3 has 15 residues. Trimming at V came to 4 bases and at J to 5 bases, leaving 9 bases not matched to a gene. From germline, CDR1 is MNHEY and CDR2 SMNVEV (reference sequence). CDR3 sequence (DNA): TGTGCCAGCAGTTACCTTAGCGGGAGTAACAACGAGCAGTACTTC. Its protein product is CASSYLSGSNNEQYF.

The chain links TRBV6-1 to TRBJ2-7; TRBD2 aligns across 8 bases. The CDR3 extends over 14 amino acids. Germline V gene lookup returns CDR1 MNHNS and CDR2 SASEGT. Trimming removed 4 bases from V and 6 bases from J; junction bases left unmatched: 8. The chain's CDR3 is CASSGSIGTSEQYF. CDR3 in DNA: TGTGCCAGCAGTGGCTCAATCGGGACTAGCGAGCAGTACTTC.

The J gene is TRBJ2-5, the V gene TRBV7-9, with 7 bases matching TRBD2. Trimming cost V 2 bases and J 5 bases; bases outside gene matches: 2. The CDR3 sequence is 13 residues long. CDR1 and CDR2 (germline): SEHNR, FQNEAQ (reference sequence). The DNA for the CDR3 is TGTGCCAGCAGCTTAATGGGGGGGGAGACCCAGTACTTC. Amino acid sequence: CASSLMGGETQYF.

The rearrangement links TRBV6-6 to TRBJ1-5; 7 bases map to TRBD1. The V gene end was trimmed by 8 bases and the J gene end by 9 bases; junction bases not matched to a gene: 7. This CDR3 contains 12 residues. In germline, CDR1 is MNHNY, CDR2 SVGAGI (reference sequence). The CDR3 loop reads CASSGGLGPQHF. The DNA of the CDR3 is TGTGCCAGCTCAGGGGGTCTAGGGCCCCAGCATTTT.

This clone was detected only once. V is TRBV5-1 and J is TRBJ2-5, with TRBD2 identical over 9 bases. The CDR3 loop spans 15 amino acids. Per germline, CDR1 SGHRS and CDR2 YFSETQ. J gave up 5 bases and V 4 bases, and 9 bases lay outside the gene matches. In DNA form, the CDR3 reads TGCGCCAGCAGCCGGGGTAGCGGGGGACGGGAGACCCAGTACTTC. It yields the protein CASSRGSGGRETQYF.

This chain links TRBV10-3 with TRBJ2-7, with unresolved D. The germline CDR1 and CDR2 sequences are ENHRY and SYGVKD. The CDR3 extends over 11 amino acids. Trimming took 2 bases from V and 3 from J, leaving 2 bases between them. The CDR3 DNA is TGTGCCATCAGTGAGCTCTACGAGCAGTACTTC. Translation: CAISELYEQYF.

The V and J genes are TRBV10-1 and TRBJ1-1; 8 nucleotides line up with TRBD1. Germline CDR1 reads WNHNN; CDR2 reads SYGVQD (reference sequence). Trimming took 10 bases from V and 7 from J; bases not matched to a gene: 5. This CDR3 spans 11 amino acids. The CDR3 nucleotides are TGCGCCACCAGAGACAGGGGTGAAGCTTTCTTT. Its translation is CATRDRGEAFF.

The CDR3 here is CASSTGLAGNSYNEQFF. CDR3 in DNA: TGCGCCAGCAGCACCGGACTAGCGGGTAACTCCTACAATGAGCAGTTCTTC. The chain combines TRBV5-1 with TRBJ2-1; TRBD2 matches at 11 bases. The trim removed 4 bases at V and 0 bases at J, leaving 6 bases unmatched. The CDR3 sequence is 17 residues long. The germline CDR1 and CDR2 sequences are SGHRS and YFSETQ.

This clone was counted only a few times. The V call is TRBV18, the J call TRBJ2-1; a weak D match, TRBD2 (6 bases). Trimming shortened V by 5 bases and J by 3 bases, and 11 bases separated the two germline ends. This CDR3 has 14 amino acids. CDR1 and CDR2 (germline): KGHSH, LQKENI. The CDR3, as DNA: TGTGCCAGCTCATCAGGAGGGATCTACAATGAGCAGTTCTTC. Translating it yields CASSSGGIYNEQFF.

The chain carries TRBV28 and TRBJ2-1, with 7 nucleotides matching TRBD2. The CDR3 totals 13 residues. The germline CDR1 and CDR2 sequences are MDHEN and SYDVKM. The J segment lost 14 bases and the V segment lost 2 bases, leaving 9 bases of the junction unmatched. CDR3 in DNA: TGTGCCAGCAGTTTAGTGGACGCGGGAGAGGAGTTCTTC. Translated: CASSLVDAGEEFF. Combining the CDR3 with reference TRBV28 and TRBJ2-1 gives the whole variable domain DVKVTQSSRYLVKRTGEKVFLECVQDMDHENMFWYRQDPGLGLRLIYFSYDVKMKEKGDIPEGYSVSREKKERFSLILESASTNQTSMYLCASSLVDAGEEFFGPGTRLTVL.